Sequencing of this T cell receptor beta chain was carried out in a study of blood T cell repertoires in COVID-19. At the level of the study: Resolution of symptoms, clearance, or two negative PCRs was present in recovered Cohort 3 donors. T cells, B-cell-depleted T cells, or PBMCs supplied cDNA or gDNA.

Per the original data handling: Amplifying reference gene primers gave estimates of nucleated cell counts. Clones were sequenced by immunoSEQ multiplex PCR, and TCRdb holds only the in-frame ones, with some missing. The V and J calls and clone size were taken over from that table, and D and trimming were inferred from the DNA. The table records more than 120,000 clones, 84% of them present only once. The sequenced material came from PBMCs or T cells enriched from blood (not recorded which). This receptor was taken from a man aged 50 or older in a cohort exposed to, infected with or recovered from COVID-19 (not recorded which).

The CDR3 coding sequence is TGTGCCAGCAGCTTATTGGCACTAGCGGCTTTCAGCTTCTTC. It translates to CASSLLALAAFSFF. The rearrangement joins TRBV11-2 to TRBJ2-1; 8 bases are a match to TRBD2. Germline CDR1 and CDR2: SGHAT and FQNNGV. Trimming at V came to 2 bases and at J to 16 bases, leaving 13 bases not matched to a gene. The CDR3 is 14 residues long.